This is a list of T cell receptor beta chains from one sample in a study of blood T cell repertoires in COVID-19. TCRdb keeps only in-frame clones here, not all; method: immunoSEQ multiplex PCR. The sample contains 180,000 or so clones, about 83% of which appear only once. The specimen was PBMCs or T cells enriched from blood (not recorded which). The receptor source for this set is a man aged 40-55 years with acute COVID-19. CDR3s include the opening cysteine and the closing phenylalanine or tryptophan. The D gene is left open where the match is weak. Size tells how often a clone was seen (once, few, many) or the class of an expanded clone, and some rows leave it out.

CASSGQLVGTGELFF TGTGCCAGTAGTGGTCAGCTAGTTGGGACCGGGGAGCTGTTTTTT TRBJ2-2 TRBV19 NA NA
CASSLQPGDSEKLFF TGTGCCAGCAGCTTACAGCCAGGGGACAGTGAAAAACTGTTTTTT TRBJ1-4 TRBV7-2 TRBD1 NA
CASSRDRVLAAGTDTQYF TGTGCCAGCAGTCGGGACAGGGTTTTAGCGGCCGGGACGGATACGCAGTATTTT TRBJ2-3 TRBV6-6 TRBD1 NA
CATAVRRDTEAFF TGTGCCACCGCCGTCCGGCGGGACACTGAAGCTTTCTTT TRBJ1-1 TRBV15 NA NA
CASSWPGQGITEAFF TGTGCCAGCAGTTGGCCCGGACAGGGTATCACTGAAGCTTTCTTT TRBJ1-1 TRBV28 TRBD1 NA
CASSYRQVNTEAFF TGTGCCAGCAGCTACAGACAGGTGAACACTGAAGCTTTCTTT TRBJ1-1 TRBV7-2 NA NA
CASSLVGRENGYTF TGTGCCAGCAGCTTAGTTGGACGGGAAAATGGCTACACCTTC TRBJ1-2 TRBV7-9 NA NA
CASSHPGRGGDTQYF TGCGCCAGCAGCCACCCCGGGAGGGGTGGGGATACGCAGTATTTT TRBJ2-3 TRBV4-1 TRBD2 NA
CASSIGWVREAGELFF TGTGCCAGTAGTATCGGCTGGGTGCGGGAAGCCGGGGAGCTGTTTTTT TRBJ2-2 TRBV19 NA NA
CASSGGIGLAGREQYF TGCGCCAGCAGCGGGGGTATTGGGCTAGCGGGGCGCGAGCAGTACTTC TRBJ2-7 TRBV4-1 TRBD2 NA
CASSERGAPDTQYF TGTGCCAGCAGTGAACGTGGGGCGCCAGATACGCAGTATTTT TRBJ2-3 TRBV6-1 NA NA
CASSLSLLNRLSEQYF TGTGCCAGCAGCTTATCCCTCTTAAACAGGTTGAGCGAGCAGTACTTC TRBJ2-7 TRBV7-2 NA NA
CASSLYGSTGELFF TGTGCCAGCAGTTTATACGGGAGTACCGGGGAGCTGTTTTTT TRBJ2-2 TRBV28 NA NA
CASSVGSLHPTGELFF TGTGCCAGCAGCGTAGGCTCACTTCACCCCACCGGGGAGCTGTTTTTT TRBJ2-2 TRBV9 NA NA
CASSLLAGVDEQFF TGTGCCAGCAGTTTACTAGCGGGAGTCGATGAGCAGTTCTTC TRBJ2-1 TRBV28 TRBD2 NA
CASSAVNSQGEQYF TGTGCCAGCAGCGCCGTGAATTCCCAGGGCGAGCAGTACTTC TRBJ2-7 TRBV9 NA NA
CASSLEQGFGGYTF TGTGCCAGCAGCTTGGAACAGGGGTTCGGTGGCTACACCTTC TRBJ1-2 TRBV5-4 TRBD1 NA
CASSLDAGLYEQYF TGTGCCAGCAGCTTGGACGCGGGCCTCTACGAGCAGTACTTC TRBJ2-7 TRBV5-4 NA NA
CASTLTGELFF TGTGCCAGTACCTTAACCGGGGAGCTGTTTTTT TRBJ2-2 TRBV19 NA NA
CAWSVLVEQFF TGTGCCTGGAGTGTTCTTGTCGAGCAGTTCTTC TRBJ2-1 TRBV30 NA NA
CASSSRGAKNIQYF TGTGCCAGCAGTTCCCGGGGGGCCAAAAACATTCAGTACTTC TRBJ2-4 TRBV27 NA NA
CASSPSTGSGTGELFF TGTGCCAGCAGCCCCTCGACAGGGTCGGGCACCGGGGAGCTGTTTTTT TRBJ2-2 TRBV5-4 TRBD1 NA
CASSLGGVTEAFF TGTGCCAGCAGCTTAGGGGGAGTCACTGAAGCTTTCTTT TRBJ1-1 TRBV7-9 NA once
CASSLESGWSYEQYF TGCGCCAGCAGCTTGGAAAGCGGGTGGTCCTACGAGCAGTACTTC TRBJ2-7 TRBV5-1 NA NA
CASSSQGGSPLHF TGTGCCAGCAGCTCCCAGGGGGGTTCACCCCTCCACTTT TRBJ1-6 TRBV7-3 TRBD1 NA
CASGRGGAGTEQYF TGTGCCAGTGGGCGTGGGGGCGCGGGTACCGAGCAGTACTTC TRBJ2-7 TRBV19 NA NA
CASSLRQGAANTGELFF TGTGCCAGCAGTTTAAGACAGGGGGCTGCGAACACCGGGGAGCTGTTTTTT TRBJ2-2 TRBV27 TRBD1 NA
CASSPSANSPLHF TGTGCCAGCTCACCGTCCGCGAATTCACCCCTCCACTTT TRBJ1-6 TRBV18 NA NA
CASSQERNYEQYF TGTGCCAGCAGCCAGGAGAGAAACTACGAGCAGTACTTC TRBJ2-7 TRBV4-2 NA once
CASSPGLAGGPGTGELFF TGTGCCAGCAGTCCCGGACTAGCGGGAGGGCCGGGCACCGGGGAGCTGTTTTTT TRBJ2-2 TRBV6-6 TRBD2 NA
CASSLGGLNEQFF TGTGCCAGTAGTCTCGGGGGACTCAATGAGCAGTTCTTC TRBJ2-1 TRBV19 NA NA
CSARDPGDTQYF TGCAGCGCCCGCGACCCAGGCGATACGCAGTATTTT TRBJ2-3 TRBV29-1 NA NA
CASSPWTSNTGELFF TGTGCCAGCAGCCCCTGGACATCGAACACCGGGGAGCTGTTTTTT TRBJ2-2 TRBV6-5 NA once
CAWTMTGPTYEQYF TGTGCCTGGACTATGACAGGGCCGACCTACGAGCAGTACTTC TRBJ2-7 TRBV30 TRBD1 NA
CASSLGGPYTF TGTGCCAGCAGCTTAGGGGGCCCCTACACCTTC TRBJ1-2 TRBV11-2 NA few
CASSGQGWADEQYF TGCGCCAGCAGCGGACAGGGTTGGGCGGACGAGCAGTACTTC TRBJ2-7 TRBV5-1 TRBD1 NA
CASSQESGGRTEQYF TGTGCCAGCAGCCAAGAGTCCGGCGGGCGTACAGAGCAGTACTTC TRBJ2-7 TRBV14 NA NA
CASSWGTGRVETQYF TGTGCCAGTAGTTGGGGGACAGGGAGGGTTGAGACCCAGTACTTC TRBJ2-5 TRBV19 TRBD1 once
CAPPWGPNTEAFF TGTGCACCACCGTGGGGGCCCAACACTGAAGCTTTCTTT TRBJ1-1 TRBV27 NA NA
CASSQEPPQGIGELFF TGCGCCAGCAGCCAAGAACCGCCGCAGGGGATCGGGGAGCTGTTTTTT TRBJ2-2 TRBV4-3 NA few
CASSQRLAGIGEQYF TGCGCCAGCAGCCAAAGACTAGCGGGAATCGGGGAGCAGTACTTC TRBJ2-7 TRBV4-3 TRBD2 NA
CASSTGTTNEKLFF TGTGCCAGCAGCACCGGGACTACTAATGAAAAACTGTTTTTT TRBJ1-4 TRBV7-9 NA NA
CASSLQGAGNTGELFF TGTGCCAGCAGCTTACAGGGGGCAGGGAACACCGGGGAGCTGTTTTTT TRBJ2-2 TRBV7-3 TRBD1 NA
CASSIGTGLHF TGTGCCAGTAGTATAGGCACAGGCCTGCACTTT TRBJ1-1 TRBV19 NA once
CASSTRTGAIYEQYF TGTGCCAGCAGTACCCGGACAGGGGCGATTTACGAGCAGTACTTC TRBJ2-7 TRBV27 TRBD1 NA
CASSIDRLSQGPATEAFF TGTGCCAGTAGTATAGATCGTTTATCCCAGGGGCCCGCAACTGAAGCTTTCTTT TRBJ1-1 TRBV19 NA once
CASRLDDRASYQPQHF TGTGCCAGCAGATTGGATGACAGGGCCTCTTATCAGCCCCAGCATTTT TRBJ1-5 TRBV28 TRBD1 NA
CASSWQTESEQYF TGCGCCAGCAGCTGGCAGACGGAGAGCGAGCAGTACTTC TRBJ2-7 TRBV5-1 NA NA
CASSPGTGLAGENTGELFF TGCGCCAGCAGCCCTGGTACGGGACTAGCGGGAGAGAACACCGGGGAGCTGTTTTTT TRBJ2-2 TRBV4-1 TRBD2 NA
CASSGPSLWAGVTEAFF TGCGCCAGCAGTGGGCCCTCTTTGTGGGCAGGGGTAACTGAAGCTTTCTTT TRBJ1-1 TRBV5-1 NA few
CASSFLTQGAGEKLFF TGTGCCAGCAGTTTCTTGACACAGGGGGCTGGTGAAAAACTGTTTTTT TRBJ1-4 TRBV27 TRBD1 NA
CATSSPITSGGFTGELFF TGTGCCACCAGCAGCCCGATCACTAGCGGAGGATTCACCGGGGAGCTGTTTTTT TRBJ2-2 TRBV15 TRBD2 few
CASSLRTNYEQYF TGTGCCAGCAGTCTGAGGACTAACTACGAGCAGTACTTC TRBJ2-7 TRBV28 NA NA
CAWSEGTGSHEQFF TGTGCCTGGAGTGAAGGGACAGGGTCACATGAGCAGTTCTTC TRBJ2-1 TRBV30 TRBD1 NA
CASSGPSGRAIETQYF TGTGCCAGCAGCGGACCGAGCGGGAGGGCGATAGAGACCCAGTACTTC TRBJ2-5 TRBV9 TRBD2 NA
CASSLLSGANVLTF TGTGCCAGCAGTTTACTGTCTGGGGCCAACGTCCTGACTTTC TRBJ2-6 TRBV28 NA NA
CASSQSEAITSGNTIYF TGCGCCAGCAGTCAATCAGAGGCTATCACCTCTGGAAACACCATATATTTT TRBJ1-3 TRBV23-1 NA few
CASSERSGNTIYF TGCGCCAGCAGCGAGCGCTCTGGAAACACCATATATTTT TRBJ1-3 TRBV5-1 NA few